These 15 T cell receptor beta chains were sequenced from one sample in a study of cytomegalovirus exposure and HLA in healthy donors (dated by TCRdb to between 2016 and 2019). To prepare the library, the immunoSEQ multiplex PCR assay was applied. TCRdb obtained this table from immuneACCESS and retained in-frame rearrangements with V and J assigned. These tables miss some clones; where compared with another copy, unresolved V genes account for less than half of the shortfall, and the remainder is unexplained. The sample table holds over 120,000 clones, of which approximately 90% were seen once. The ten largest clonotypes hold less than 5.5% of the sample. The sequenced material came from PBMCs. These receptors came from a young man in good health and CMV-seropositive.

About this clone: This specimen includes other DNA sequences encoding the same CDR3. V usage is TRBV27 and J usage is TRBJ1-1; D gene uncertain. The CDR3 has 13 residues. V was pared by 3 bases and J by 2 bases, with 7 bases between. The germline V gene has CDR1 MNHEY and CDR2 SMNVEV (reference sequence). Here the CDR3 DNA reads TGTGCCAGCAGTTTCGGAGGTAACACTGAAGCTTTCTTT. As protein: CASSFGGNTEAFF.

CDR3 in DNA: TGCGCCAGCAGCCAATACGACAGGCACACTGAAGCTTTCTTT. This gives the protein CASSQYDRHTEAFF. This rearrangement joins TRBV4-1 to TRBJ1-1, with a possible D match to TRBD1 (6 bases). The ends were cut back, 2 bases at V and 3 bases at J, with 10 bases in the middle. Germline V lookup: CDR1 MGHRA, CDR2 YSYEKL. The CDR3 contains 14 residues.

This chain links TRBV30 with TRBJ1-1; D is perhaps TRBD1 (5 bases). CDR1 is GTSNPN, CDR2 SVGIG, per germline (reference sequence). V was pared by 4 bases and J by 6 bases, with 12 bases between. The CDR3 extends over 12 amino acids. CDR3 sequence reads: CAWTLWGAEAFF. DNA for the CDR3: TGTGCCTGGACTCTTTGGGGGGCTGAAGCTTTCTTT.

The V call is TRBV27, the J call TRBJ2-2, with D tentatively TRBD2 (5 bases). The CDR3 loop spans 15 amino acids. Germline lookup yields CDR1 MNHEY and CDR2 SMNVEV (reference sequence). Trimming took off 5 bases at V and 4 bases at J, with 14 bases between the two ends. The CDR3 reads CASSPRVDLTGELFF. CDR3 sequence (DNA): TGTGCCAGCAGTCCGCGGGTCGACCTCACCGGGGAGCTGTTTTTT.

This clone showed up just a few times. The rearrangement uses TRBV15 and TRBJ2-6, with D unresolved. CDR3 length equals 17 residues. Germline CDR1 and CDR2: LNHNV and YYDKDF (reference sequence). Trimming shortened V by 1 base and J by 4 bases, and 14 bases separated the two germline ends. CDR3 DNA: TGTGCCACCAGCAGAGGAGGTTTTCCCTCCGGGGCCAACGTCCTGACTTTC. Translated, it gives CATSRGGFPSGANVLTF.

The genes are TRBV7-9 and TRBJ1-3; D gene unclear. Germline V lookup: CDR1 SEHNR, CDR2 FQNEAQ (reference sequence). This CDR3 is 14 amino acids long. Trimming removed 4 bases at V and 4 bases at J, with 11 bases between. In DNA, the CDR3 is TGTGCCAGCAGCTCATTTAGACTCGGAAACACCATATATTTT. This sequence encodes CASSSFRLGNTIYF.

The chain uses TRBV7-8 and TRBJ2-7; 10 nucleotides align to TRBD1. The germline V gene has CDR1 SGHVS and CDR2 FQNEAQ. The CDR3 is 15 residues long. V lost 1 base, J lost 6 bases, and 6 bases stayed unmatched. As DNA, the CDR3 is TGTGCCAGCAGCTTAGATGAGACAGGGGGCCGCGAGCAGTACTTC. Amino acid sequence: CASSLDETGGREQYF.

This clone was detected only once. The chain is built from TRBV7-9 and TRBJ2-1, with 10 nucleotides matching TRBD2. The germline V gene encodes CDR1 SEHNR and CDR2 FQNEAQ (reference sequence). V lost 4 bases to trimming and J lost 6 bases; unmatched junction nucleotides: 6. CDR3 length: 15 residues. The chain's CDR3 is CASSSSSGGVNEQFF. The CDR3 bases are TGTGCCAGCAGCTCTTCTAGCGGGGGTGTCAATGAGCAGTTCTTC.

This sequence joins TRBV2 and TRBJ2-3; 10 positions match TRBD2. CDR1 SNHLY and CDR2 FYNNEI come from the germline V gene. The J segment lost 1 base and the V segment lost 6 bases, leaving 13 bases of the junction unmatched. This CDR3 comprises 18 residues. The CDR3 sequence is CASSDPSLAGARTDTQYF. In nucleotides, the CDR3 is TGTGCCAGCAGCGACCCATCCCTAGCGGGGGCCCGCACAGATACGCAGTATTTT.

CDR3 amino acids: CASSVQGGRLNEQFF. CDR3 DNA sequence: TGTGCCAGCAGCGTCCAGGGCGGGAGGTTAAACGAGCAGTTCTTC. This sequence joins TRBV7-9 and TRBJ2-1; TRBD2 aligns across 8 bases. V was pared by 5 bases and J by 10 bases, with 13 bases of the junction left unmatched. The CDR3 loop spans 15 amino acids. CDR1 and CDR2 (germline): SEHNR, FQNEAQ (reference sequence).

The chain joins TRBV2 to TRBJ2-1; TRBD1 aligns across 9 bases. The germline V gene encodes CDR1 SNHLY and CDR2 FYNNEI. The junction had 4 bases not matched to a gene; V was cut back by 7 bases and J by 0 bases. This CDR3 has 15 residues. CDR3 residues: CASTLTGGSYNEQFF. CDR3 DNA: TGTGCCAGCACCTTGACAGGGGGCTCCTACAATGAGCAGTTCTTC.

The J gene is TRBJ2-7, the V gene TRBV7-2; 7 nucleotides agree with TRBD1. Per the germline V gene, CDR1 is SGHTA and CDR2 is FQGNSA. The CDR3 is 14 amino acids. The trim removed 4 bases at V and 3 bases at J, leaving 6 bases unmatched. Here the CDR3 DNA reads TGTGCCAGCAGCTCGGGGACAGAACACTACGAGCAGTACTTC. Amino acids: CASSSGTEHYEQYF.

This sequence joins TRBV14 and TRBJ1-1, with D tentatively TRBD1 (6 bases). There are 13 residues in the CDR3. CDR1 is SGHDN, CDR2 FVKESK, per germline. V was trimmed by 5 bases and J by 5 bases, leaving 12 bases between them. The CDR3 coding sequence is TGTGCCAGCAGCTTCGGGAGGGGGACTGAAGCTTTCTTT. Translation: CASSFGRGTEAFF.

The chain links TRBV6-5 to TRBJ2-1; TRBD2 matches 10 bases. This CDR3 has 14 residues. Germline CDR1 MNHEY, CDR2 SVGAGI. The junction had 3 bases not matched to a gene; V was cut back by 6 bases and J by 4 bases. The CDR3 region has the DNA TGTGCCAGCAGGCTAGCGGGAGATTACAATGAGCAGTTCTTC. Protein: CASRLAGDYNEQFF.

This CDR3 reads CASSSGLNPDTQYF. The CDR3 DNA sequence: TGTGCCAGCAGTTCGGGACTCAACCCGGATACGCAGTATTTT. The chain couples TRBV27 to TRBJ2-3, with D maybe TRBD2 (6 bases). Trimming stripped 4 bases from V and 6 bases from J, with 14 bases between. The germline V gene encodes CDR1 MNHEY and CDR2 SMNVEV (reference sequence). This CDR3 has 14 residues.